A selection of T cell receptor beta chains follows, all from one sample in a study of blood T cell repertoires in COVID-19. Sequenced by immunoSEQ multiplex PCR; TCRdb stores in-frame clones only, minus some. There are 300,000 to 400,000 clones in the sample; about 85% occur only once, and 1.5% to 2% lies in the top ten. What was sequenced was PBMCs or T cells enriched from blood (not recorded which). The receptors stem from a woman aged 30 to 39 who had been exposed to COVID-19. CDR3s include the opening cysteine and the closing phenylalanine or tryptophan. A D gene is named only where the DNA matches it firmly. Expanded clones are given a class, and other clones once, few, many or no size at all.

TRBJ2-3	NA	TRBV12-5	TRBD1	CASGTYRGRVGTDTQYF	TGTGCTAGTGGTACATACAGGGGGCGCGTGGGGACAGATACGCAGTATTTT
TRBJ1-2	NA	TRBV29-1	NA	CSVEGRGRGNYGYTF	TGCAGCGTTGAAGGCCGGGGGAGGGGGAACTATGGCTACACCTTC
TRBJ1-5	NA	TRBV6-5	TRBD1	CASSFGTDGNQPQHF	TGTGCCAGCAGTTTCGGGACAGATGGCAATCAGCCCCAGCATTTT
TRBJ1-6	few	TRBV6-5	TRBD1	CASSYGGRQGSPLHF	TGTGCCAGCAGTTACGGAGGGAGACAGGGCTCACCCCTCCACTTT
TRBJ2-1	NA	TRBV7-2	TRBD2	CASRLRGDSSYNEQFF	TGTGCCAGCAGGCTCCGGGGGGATAGCTCCTACAATGAGCAGTTCTTC
TRBJ2-3	NA	TRBV6-6	NA	CASSYGSAPPEDTQYF	TGTGCCAGCAGTTACGGTTCTGCCCCTCCGGAGGATACGCAGTATTTT
TRBJ2-5	NA	TRBV30	TRBD2	CAWGGGAGGGETQYF	TGTGCCTGGGGAGGGGGGGCGGGAGGTGGAGAGACCCAGTACTTC
TRBJ2-1	once	TRBV6-2/TRBV6-3	NA	CASSYVTVYNEQFF	TGTGCCAGCAGTTACGTGACAGTGTACAATGAGCAGTTCTTC
TRBJ1-1	NA	TRBV5-6	TRBD1	CASGLYRGMNTEAFF	TGTGCCAGCGGCTTATACAGGGGGATGAACACTGAAGCTTTCTTT
TRBJ1-5	NA	TRBV28	NA	CAISRGSQASQPQHF	TGTGCCATCTCAAGGGGTAGCCAGGCTAGTCAGCCCCAGCATTTT
TRBJ2-7	once	TRBV6-5	TRBD1	CATQDRGIAYEQYF	TGTGCCACCCAGGACAGGGGGATCGCCTACGAGCAGTACTTC
TRBJ1-2	NA	TRBV12-3/TRBV12-4	TRBD1	CASSSAGGLYTF	TGTGCCAGCAGTTCTGCAGGGGGTCTCTACACCTTC
TRBJ1-5	NA	TRBV21-1	NA	CASTWTGVDQPQHF	TGTGCCAGCACCTGGACAGGGGTCGATCAGCCCCAGCATTTT
TRBJ2-1	NA	TRBV5-4	NA	CASSLGSDYNEQFF	TGTGCCAGCAGCTTGGGGAGCGACTACAATGAGCAGTTCTTC
TRBJ1-6	few	TRBV5-6	NA	CASSGSSYNSPLHF	TGTGCCAGCAGTGGGAGCTCCTATAATTCACCCCTCCACTTT
TRBJ1-5	few	TRBV24-1	TRBD1	CATSDPALSGGQPQHF	TGTGCCACCAGTGATCCCGCCCTTTCAGGGGGACAGCCCCAGCATTTT
TRBJ2-7	NA	TRBV19	NA	CASSIDFSSYEQYF	TGTGCCAGTAGTATAGATTTTTCCAGCTACGAGCAGTACTTC
TRBJ1-2	NA	TRBV4-1	NA	CASSQDQQGVYGYTF	TGCGCCAGCAGCCAAGATCAACAGGGCGTCTATGGCTACACCTTC
TRBJ2-3	NA	TRBV9	TRBD2	CASREGTSGVDTQYF	TGTGCCAGCAGGGAAGGAACTAGCGGTGTTGATACGCAGTATTTT
TRBJ1-2	NA	TRBV27	NA	CASSLYGGGAGENYGYTF	TGTGCCAGCAGTTTATATGGTGGTGGCGCAGGGGAAAACTATGGCTACACCTTC
TRBJ2-5	NA	TRBV5-1	TRBD1	CASSPGRTGVSQETQYF	TGCGCCAGCAGCCCGGGTCGGACAGGGGTGTCCCAAGAGACCCAGTACTTC
TRBJ1-5	many	TRBV6-5	TRBD1	CASSQGTGFNQPQHF	TGTGCCAGCAGCCAAGGGACAGGGTTCAATCAGCCCCAGCATTTT
TRBJ1-1	NA	TRBV9	NA	CASSVVQGRGTEAFF	TGTGCCAGCAGCGTAGTACAGGGAAGGGGCACTGAAGCTTTCTTT
TRBJ1-2	once	TRBV5-8	TRBD1	CASSSRDRGISNYGYTF	TGTGCCAGCAGCAGCCGGGACAGGGGAATCTCTAACTATGGCTACACCTTC
TRBJ2-1	NA	TRBV27	TRBD1	CATTGGSYNEQFF	TGTGCCACTACAGGGGGGTCCTACAATGAGCAGTTCTTC
TRBJ1-2	NA	TRBV7-2	NA	CASSPIGQGGTNYGYTF	TGTGCCAGCAGTCCCATTGGTCAGGGAGGGACTAACTATGGCTACACCTTC
TRBJ2-2	NA	TRBV5-1	TRBD2	CASSPTSGANTGELFF	TGCGCCAGCAGCCCCACTAGCGGAGCTAACACCGGGGAGCTGTTTTTT
TRBJ2-7	NA	TRBV7-2	NA	CASSLAKQDQQYF	TGTGCCAGCAGCTTAGCGAAACAGGATCAGCAGTACTTC
TRBJ1-6	NA	TRBV28	TRBD1	CASSPTGTGSPLHF	TGTGCCAGCAGTCCAACCGGGACAGGTTCACCCCTCCACTTT
TRBJ2-7	NA	TRBV4-1	TRBD1	CASSQVGTAYEQYF	TGCGCCAGCAGCCAGGTCGGGACAGCCTACGAGCAGTACTTC
TRBJ2-3	NA	TRBV5-5	NA	CASSLGATDTQYF	TGTGCCAGCAGCTTGGGGGCCACAGATACGCAGTATTTT
TRBJ2-2	NA	TRBV2	TRBD1	CASSDRDRGRELFF	TGTGCCAGCAGTGACCGGGACAGGGGGCGGGAGCTGTTTTTT
TRBJ2-7	NA	TRBV7-6	NA	CASSLEATQNTYEQYF	TGTGCCAGCAGCTTAGAGGCGACACAGAATACCTACGAGCAGTACTTC
TRBJ2-3	once	TRBV5-6	NA	CASSLDTSSTDTQYF	TGTGCCAGCAGCTTGGATACTAGTAGCACAGATACGCAGTATTTT
TRBJ2-7	NA	TRBV5-4	NA	CASSFYLDEQYF	TGTGCCAGCAGCTTCTACTTGGACGAGCAGTACTTC
TRBJ2-1	NA	TRBV7-3	TRBD2	CASSLLAGGYNEQFF	TGTGCCAGCAGCTTACTAGCGGGGGGGTACAATGAGCAGTTCTTC
TRBJ1-4	NA	TRBV19	TRBD1	CASSKGAGTGGEKLFF	TGTGCCAGTAGTAAGGGGGCCGGGACAGGCGGGGAAAAACTGTTTTTT
TRBJ2-5	NA	TRBV7-9	NA	CASSQRTQGETQYF	TGTGCCAGCAGCCAACGGACCCAGGGGGAGACCCAGTACTTC
TRBJ1-5	few	TRBV5-1	NA	CASSSQGQPQHF	TGCGCCAGCAGCTCACAGGGCCAGCCCCAGCATTTT
TRBJ1-3	NA	TRBV7-8	NA	CASSPIRARTGNTIYF	TGTGCCAGCAGCCCCATCAGGGCGAGGACGGGAAACACCATATATTTT
TRBJ2-5	NA	TRBV6-6	TRBD1	CASSRDREETQYF	TGTGCCAGCAGTCGGGACAGGGAGGAGACCCAGTACTTC
TRBJ2-1	NA	TRBV7-3	NA	CASSPDSRRNEQFF	TGTGCCAGCAGCCCAGACTCCAGACGCAATGAGCAGTTCTTC
TRBJ2-3	NA	TRBV27	TRBD1	CASSLVTGDKDTQYF	TGTGCCAGCAGTTTAGTAACAGGGGATAAAGATACGCAGTATTTT
TRBJ1-2	NA	TRBV18	NA	CASSPPISDRISITDGYTF	TGTGCCAGCTCACCACCGATTTCCGACAGAATCTCTATCACGGACGGCTACACCTTC
TRBJ1-4	NA	TRBV9	NA	CASSVEKGANEKLFF	TGTGCCAGCAGCGTAGAGAAGGGAGCTAATGAAAAACTGTTTTTT
TRBJ1-3	NA	TRBV30	TRBD1	CAWRDFRDSAFSTIYF	TGTGCCTGGAGGGATTTCCGGGACAGTGCTTTTAGCACCATATATTTT
TRBJ1-2	NA	TRBV30	NA	CAWSTPEEERYGYTF	TGTGCCTGGAGTACCCCCGAAGAGGAAAGGTATGGCTACACCTTC
TRBJ2-1	NA	TRBV20-1	NA	CSARGEVEQFF	TGCAGTGCTAGAGGGGAGGTTGAGCAGTTCTTC
TRBJ1-4	NA	TRBV5-8	TRBD1	CASSLGTGLEKLFF	TGTGCCAGCAGCTTGGGGACAGGGCTCGAAAAACTGTTTTTT
TRBJ1-5	NA	TRBV7-8	NA	CASSSIAGGYMGNQPQHF	TGTGCCAGCAGCTCCATAGCGGGGGGGTATATGGGCAATCAGCCCCAGCATTTT
TRBJ2-1	NA	TRBV5-5	NA	CASSLGSFSNNEQFF	TGTGCCAGCAGCTTGGGCTCGTTCAGTAACAATGAGCAGTTCTTC
TRBJ2-1	NA	TRBV7-2	NA	CASSLARQANEQFF	TGTGCCAGCAGCTTAGCAAGACAGGCCAATGAGCAGTTCTTC
TRBJ2-1	NA	TRBV27	TRBD2	CASARGGSSYNEQFF	TGTGCCAGCGCCCGCGGCGGGAGCTCCTACAATGAGCAGTTCTTC
TRBJ1-6	NA	TRBV10-1	NA	CASKRGIPTGSPLHF	TGCGCCAGCAAACGAGGCATTCCTACTGGTTCACCCCTCCACTTT